These 30 T cell receptor beta chains were sequenced from one sample in a study of blood T cell repertoires in COVID-19. Produced via immunoSEQ multiplex PCR; TCRdb's table is partial and in-frame only. The sample consists of 95,000 to 150,000 clones, 84% of them appearing once. The sequenced sample was PBMCs or T cells enriched from blood (not recorded which). All receptors derive from a woman aged 25 to 39 who had recovered from COVID-19.

About this clone itself: The conserved closing phenylalanine or tryptophan is absent in this CDR3, likely reflecting a read error. The DNA is omitted, as the CDR3 cannot be located on it reliably, and the CDR3 follows TCRdb's listing. The chain joins TRBV28 to TRBJ2-7; the table's D call, TRBD2, was not checked against the DNA. The germline gives CDR1 MDHEN, CDR2 SYDVKM. The CDR3 has 12 amino acids, counting both end residues. The CDR3: CASSPTSGRTIT.

This clone was seen once. The chain recombines TRBV27 with TRBJ1-1; TRBD1 might be the D (5 bases). The CDR3 contains 13 residues. V was pared by 5 bases and J by 8 bases, with 15 bases between. Germline V gene data show CDR1 as MNHEY and CDR2 as SMNVEV (reference sequence). The CDR3 DNA is TGTGCCAGCAGTCCCAGCCGCAGGGTGGAAGCTTTCTTT. Protein sequence: CASSPSRRVEAFF.

The chain carries TRBV4-3 and TRBJ1-2; TRBD1 matches at 9 bases. Germline V lookup: CDR1 LGHNA, CDR2 YSLEER. The V gene end was trimmed by 4 bases and the J gene end by 4 bases; junction bases not matched to a gene: 4. This CDR3 contains 14 residues. CDR3 bases: TGCGCCAGCAGCCCGGACAGGGGCCGCTATGGCTACACCTTC. Encoded protein: CASSPDRGRYGYTF.

J is TRBJ2-7 and V is TRBV29-1, with a possible D match to TRBD2 (6 bases). Trimming stripped 6 bases from V and 6 bases from J, with 15 bases between. There are 12 residues in the CDR3. Germline V gene sequence: CDR1 SQVTM, CDR2 ANQGSEA. CDR3 DNA sequence: TGCAGCGTATCTCCACCCGGGGGCGAGCAGTACTTC. Its protein is CSVSPPGGEQYF.

J is TRBJ2-7 and V is TRBV28; weak D call: TRBD1 (6 bases). V was shortened by 7 bases and J by 5 bases, with 15 bases between the two germline ends. The germline CDR1 and CDR2 sequences are MDHEN and SYDVKM. CDR3 length: 13 amino acids. The CDR3 DNA reads as TGTGCCAGCATTCATCCGACAGGCCACGAGCAGTACTTC. Amino acids: CASIHPTGHEQYF.

This rearrangement joins TRBV18 to TRBJ2-7, with D maybe TRBD2 (5 bases). Germline V gives CDR1 KGHSH, CDR2 LQKENI. This CDR3 comprises 16 residues. Trimming cost V 4 bases and J 2 bases, with 18 bases left between them. As DNA, the CDR3 is TGTGCCAGCTCACTGGGGATAGGACGGAGGACCTACGAGCAGTACTTC. Amino acids: CASSLGIGRRTYEQYF.

This rearrangement joins TRBV11-2 to TRBJ1-1; no clear D. Germline assignment: CDR1 SGHAT and CDR2 FQNNGV. There are 12 residues in the CDR3. V was trimmed by 9 bases and J by 1 base, leaving 9 bases between them. CDR3 sequence reads: CARRRGNTEAFF. The CDR3 DNA sequence: TGTGCCAGGCGACGAGGGAACACTGAAGCTTTCTTT.

The V gene is TRBV18, the J gene TRBJ2-5; 14 bases fit TRBD2. In germline, CDR1 is KGHSH, CDR2 LQKENI. The V and J ends lost 4 bases and 3 bases, in that order; junction bases with no gene match: 13. The CDR3 runs to 19 residues. The CDR3: CASSLTGTSGRRVKETQYF. The CDR3 DNA follows: TGTGCCAGCTCACTTACCGGGACTAGCGGGAGACGGGTCAAAGAGACCCAGTACTTC.

This chain connects TRBV29-1 to TRBJ1-1; 7 bases fit TRBD1. V gave up 6 bases and J gave up 6 bases; unmatched junction bases: 10. This CDR3 contains 13 residues. The germline V gene encodes CDR1 SQVTM and CDR2 ANQGSEA. In nucleotides, the CDR3 is TGCAGCGTGGATGACAGGGCAGGCGCTGAAGCTTTCTTT. This translates into CSVDDRAGAEAFF.

The chain couples TRBV15 to TRBJ2-7; 7 bases are a match to TRBD1. The trim removed 6 bases at V and 3 bases at J, leaving 11 bases unmatched. CDR1 and CDR2 from the germline V gene are LNHNV and YYDKDF (reference sequence). The length of the CDR3 is 15 residues. The CDR3 region has the DNA TGTGCCACCAGTCTAACCTCAGGGGGAAGCTACGAGCAGTACTTC. It is translated as CATSLTSGGSYEQYF.

The chain carries TRBV18 and TRBJ1-2; tentative D call: TRBD1 (5 bases). The CDR3 runs to 15 residues. Per germline, CDR1 KGHSH and CDR2 LQKENI. V was shortened by 0 bases and J by 6 bases, with 14 bases between the two germline ends. In DNA, the CDR3 is TGTGCCAGCTCACCACCGGGGCAGGGTGAGGATGGCTACACCTTC. Protein sequence: CASSPPGQGEDGYTF.

The V and J genes are TRBV28 and TRBJ2-7; 8 nucleotides match TRBD2. The CDR3 is 15 residues long. Germline assignment: CDR1 MDHEN and CDR2 SYDVKM. V dropped 9 bases and J dropped 6; count of bases not matched to a gene: 16. The CDR3: CASRGGGGRPSEQYF. In DNA form, the CDR3 reads TGTGCCAGTAGAGGAGGCGGGGGGAGGCCCTCCGAGCAGTACTTC.

V usage is TRBV7-6 and J usage is TRBJ2-1, with 13 bases fitting TRBD2. Germline assignment: CDR1 SGHVS and CDR2 FNYEAQ. Losses at the gene ends were 5 bases for V and 4 bases for J; bases not matched to a gene: 8. This CDR3 is 17 amino acids long. The chain's CDR3 is CASSAPPGLAGYNEQFF. Here the CDR3 DNA reads TGTGCCAGCAGCGCCCCTCCGGGACTAGCGGGGTACAATGAGCAGTTCTTC.

The V gene is TRBV19, the J gene TRBJ1-2; D is uncertain. CDR1 and CDR2 from the germline V gene are LNHDA and SQIVND (reference sequence). This CDR3 has 15 residues. V dropped 3 bases and J dropped 4 bases, with 15 bases sitting between them. Written as DNA, the CDR3 is TGTGCCAGTAGTATCACACCCGACACCGCCTATGGCTACACCTTC. Translation: CASSITPDTAYGYTF.

V is TRBV5-6 and J is TRBJ1-5, with 9 positions matching TRBD1. Germline CDR1 reads SGHDT; CDR2 reads YYEEEE. The CDR3 covers 17 residues. J gave up 6 bases and V 4 bases, and 14 bases lay outside the gene matches. CDR3 nucleotide sequence: TGTGCCAGCAGCACTATTTCCGGGACAGGGTACGGTCAGCCCCAGCATTTT. Translating it yields CASSTISGTGYGQPQHF.

V usage is TRBV5-1 and J usage is TRBJ2-7; 8 bases fit TRBD2. The CDR3 runs 15 residues. From germline, CDR1 is SGHRS and CDR2 YFSETQ. After removal of 5 bases from V and 5 bases from J, the junction contained 12 bases not matched to a gene. CDR3 in DNA: TGCGCCAGCAGATGGGCCGGGACTAGTACTGACGAGCAGTACTTC. Translation gives CASRWAGTSTDEQYF.

This chain uses TRBV4-2 with TRBJ2-5; TRBD2 aligns across 7 bases. Germline assignment: CDR1 LGHNA and CDR2 YNFKEQ. This CDR3 has 15 amino acids. J was trimmed by 3 bases and V by 4 bases; bases with no gene match: 8. The CDR3 here is CASSRSTGREETQYF. The CDR3 DNA reads TGTGCCAGCAGCCGCTCCACTGGGAGGGAAGAGACCCAGTACTTC.

V and J are TRBV4-3 and TRBJ1-5, with TRBD1 matching over 8 bases. This CDR3 has 16 residues. V shed 4 bases, J shed 0 bases, and the junction held 5 bases outside the gene matches. CDR1 and CDR2 (germline): LGHNA, YSLEER. CDR3 bases: TGCGCCAGCAGCCTCAGGACAGGGTCTAGCAATCAGCCCCAGCATTTT. Residues: CASSLRTGSSNQPQHF.

The chain recombines TRBV2 with TRBJ2-5; D might be TRBD1 (6 bases). Germline CDR1 is SNHLY and CDR2 is FYNNEI. V gave up 4 bases and J gave up 3 bases, with 6 bases separating them. CDR3 length: 12 residues. CDR3 protein: CASSGTEETQYF. The CDR3 nucleotides read TGTGCCAGCAGTGGGACAGAAGAGACCCAGTACTTC. Full variable domain (missing parts from reference TRBV2 and TRBJ2-5): EPEVTQTPSHQVTQMGQEVILRCVPISNHLYFYWYRQILGQKVEFLVSFYNNEISEKSEIFDDQFSVERPDGSNFTLKIRSTKLEDSAMYFCASSGTEETQYFGPGTRLLVL.

This clone was counted a few times. The CDR3 nucleotides are TGCAGCGTTGGGGCAGGTGGTGGCACTGAAGCTTTCTTT. Translation gives CSVGAGGGTEAFF. V is TRBV29-1 and J is TRBJ1-1; D unresolved. The length of the CDR3 is 13 residues. Trimming cost V 4 bases and J 4 bases, with 13 bases left between them. Germline-derived CDR1 and CDR2 are SQVTM and ANQGSEA.

V usage is TRBV7-8 and J usage is TRBJ2-3, with 7 bases fitting TRBD2. The germline V gene encodes CDR1 SGHVS and CDR2 FQNEAQ. V lost 2 bases and J lost 2; bases outside the gene matches: 7. The CDR3 runs to 16 residues. Here the CDR3 reads CASSLLASGTTDTQYF. The CDR3 coding sequence is TGTGCCAGCAGCTTACTGGCTAGCGGAACCACAGATACGCAGTATTTT. The variable domain in full, with the rest retrieved from reference TRBV7-8 and TRBJ2-3, is GAGVSQSPRYKVAKRGQDVALRCDPISGHVSLFWYQQALGQGPEFLTYFQNEAQLDKSGLPSDRFFAERPEGSVSTLKIQRTQQEDSAVYLCASSLLASGTTDTQYFGPGTRLTVL.

The chain carries TRBV28 and TRBJ1-5; 9 nucleotides line up with TRBD1. CDR3 length: 16 amino acids. The germline V gene encodes CDR1 MDHEN and CDR2 SYDVKM. J gave up 7 bases and V 4 bases, and 11 bases lay outside the gene matches. CDR3 sequence: CASSSDHRGQGQPQHF. CDR3 nucleotide sequence: TGTGCCAGCAGTTCCGATCACAGGGGGCAGGGACAGCCCCAGCATTTT. Looking up the rest from reference TRBV28 and TRBJ1-5 gives the full variable domain: DVKVTQSSRYLVKRTGEKVFLECVQDMDHENMFWYRQDPGLGLRLIYFSYDVKMKEKGDIPEGYSVSREKKERFSLILESASTNQTSMYLCASSSDHRGQGQPQHFGDGTRLSIL.

The rearrangement links TRBV5-1 to TRBJ1-2, with 10 bases lining up with TRBD1. With 3 bases clipped from V and 7 bases from J, the junction kept 9 bases outside the gene matches. Germline CDR1 is SGHRS and CDR2 is YFSETQ. CDR3 length equals 15 residues. The CDR3 spells CASSSQVGTGVGYTF. DNA of the CDR3: TGCGCCAGCAGCTCCCAGGTGGGGACAGGGGTTGGCTACACCTTC.

V gene TRBV28 combines with J gene TRBJ1-5; 10 positions match TRBD1. This CDR3 is built from 15 residues. Germline V gene data show CDR1 as MDHEN and CDR2 as SYDVKM. With 3 bases clipped from V and 7 bases from J, the junction kept 6 bases outside the gene matches. CDR3 DNA sequence: TGTGCCAGCAGTTTCGGGGACAGGGGCGCGCAGCCCCAGCATTTT. It is translated as CASSFGDRGAQPQHF.

The rearrangement links TRBV28 to TRBJ2-6; the D gene is possibly TRBD2 (6 bases). The CDR3 contains 16 residues. V lost 6 bases and J lost 2, with 14 bases in between. Germline values: CDR1 MDHEN, CDR2 SYDVKM. CDR3 DNA: TGTGCCAGCAGCTCGGGCGGGGCCCCTGGGGCCAACGTCCTGACTTTC. Translated: CASSSGGAPGANVLTF.

Many counts were recorded for this clone. V is TRBV27 and J is TRBJ2-1, with D unresolved. Looked up from germline, CDR1 is MNHEY and CDR2 is SMNVEV (reference sequence). V was clipped by 2 bases and J by 6 bases, with 8 bases between them. The CDR3 covers 13 residues. The CDR3 DNA reads as TGTGCCAGCAGTTTAAACTGGGCCAATGAGCAGTTCTTC. Protein sequence: CASSLNWANEQFF.

The CDR3 spells CASSLAGVGLTGELFF. The CDR3 coding sequence is TGTGCCAGCAGCTTGGCGGGGGTTGGGTTGACCGGGGAGCTGTTTTTT. The chain is built from TRBV5-4 and TRBJ2-2, with a possible D match to TRBD2 (6 bases). Trimming pared 0 bases from V and 5 bases from J, leaving 14 bases between. Germline CDR1 reads SGHNT; CDR2 reads YYREEE (reference sequence). CDR3 length equals 16 residues.

The chain uses TRBV19 and TRBJ1-2; D may be TRBD1 (5 bases). V was cut by 7 bases and J by 5 bases, with 17 bases left in between. The CDR3 consists of 14 residues. Germline V gene lookup returns CDR1 LNHDA and CDR2 SQIVND (reference sequence). CDR3 bases: TGTGCCAGTACCCCCCTGGTGACAGTATATGGCTACACCTTC. Its translation is CASTPLVTVYGYTF. The complete variable domain, with remaining parts taken from reference TRBV19 and TRBJ1-2, reads DGGITQSPKYLFRKEGQNVTLSCEQNLNHDAMYWYRQDPGQGLRLIYYSQIVNDFQKGDIAEGYSVSREKKESFPLTVTSAQKNPTAFYLCASTPLVTVYGYTFGSGTRLTVV.

The J gene is TRBJ1-5, the V gene TRBV6-5; 11 bases fit TRBD1. Per the germline V gene, CDR1 is MNHEY and CDR2 is SVGAGI. The CDR3 is 15 amino acids. J lost 4 bases, V lost 6 bases, and 5 bases had no gene match. As DNA, the CDR3 is TGTGCCAGCAGGGCGGGACAGGGGGTAAATCAGCCCCAGCATTTT. Its translation is CASRAGQGVNQPQHF.

The chain joins TRBV6-5 to TRBJ1-6, with 7 bases aligning to TRBD1. V was pared by 4 bases and J by 6 bases, with 6 bases of the junction left unmatched. The germline gives CDR1 MNHEY, CDR2 SVGAGI. This CDR3 contains 15 residues. The DNA of the CDR3 is TGTGCCAGCAGTTTGGTGACAGGGATTAATTCACCCCTCCACTTT. It translates to CASSLVTGINSPLHF.